The 8 T cell receptor beta chains listed next were all sequenced from one sample in a study of T cells in Graves' hyperthyroidism and ophthalmopathy. RNA transcripts gave rise to amplified TCR beta CDR3 regions. The TCR CDR3 was amplified in a first-round RT-PCR using the HTBI primer set. TCRdb redid the calling of the multiplex PCR reads with MiXCR, one entry per CDR3 protein. The table has roughly 800,000 distinct CDR3 sequences, about 38% seen once. The sequencing input was blood. The source is a man younger than 30 with Graves' hyperthyroidism.

This clonotype was seen ten or more times. J is TRBJ1-3 and V is TRBV7-2; D gene ambiguous. Per the germline V gene, CDR1 is SGHTA and CDR2 is FQGNSA. Deletions cut 2 bases from V and 2 bases from J, with 10 bases between. This CDR3 is 15 amino acids long. As DNA, the CDR3 is TGTGCCAGCAGCTTAAGCTATGCCCCTGGAAACACCATATATTTT. Its translation is CASSLSYAPGNTIYF.

The chain has TRBV20-1 and TRBJ2-2; D is undetermined. Germline loops: CDR1 DFQATT, CDR2 SNEGSKA (reference sequence). Trimming stripped 1 base from V and 7 bases from J, with 10 bases between. The CDR3 is 13 residues long. The CDR3 sequence is CSARVGYFGELFF. The CDR3 DNA reads TGCAGTGCTAGAGTGGGCTATTTCGGGGAGCTGTTTTTT.

This clonotype was seen ten or more times. This rearrangement joins TRBV7-8 to TRBJ2-7; TRBD2 might be the D (6 bases). V lost 1 base and J lost 1, with 11 bases in between. This CDR3 region has 15 residues. Germline-derived CDR1 and CDR2 are SGHVS and FQNEAQ. The CDR3 here is CASSLGVAGSYEQYF. The DNA for the CDR3 is TGTGCCAGCAGCTTAGGCGTGGCGGGGTCCTACGAGCAGTACTTC.

This clonotype has at least ten counts. Compared with germline, one end of the junction differs, possibly owing to a read error. J is TRBJ2-5 and V is TRBV5-1; 8 bases line up with TRBD2. Germline lookup yields CDR1 SGHRS and CDR2 YFSETQ. This CDR3 is built from 14 residues. The CDR3 DNA reads TGTGCCAGCAGCCTCACTAGCGGTGGGGAGACCCAGTACTTC. Its protein product is CASSLTSGGETQYF.

The chain's CDR3 is CASSFRLAGHQETQYF. The CDR3 region has the DNA TGTGCCAGCAGTTTTCGGCTAGCGGGCCACCAAGAGACCCAGTACTTC. This sequence joins TRBV2 and TRBJ2-5; 8 bases are shared with TRBD2. V lost 5 bases to trimming and J lost 0 bases; unmatched junction nucleotides: 8. Germline V CDR1 and CDR2: SNHLY, FYNNEI. The length of the CDR3 is 16 residues.

This sequence joins TRBV10-3 and TRBJ2-2; D possibly corresponds to TRBD1 (6 bases). The germline CDR1 and CDR2 sequences are ENHRY and SYGVKD. The CDR3 consists of 13 residues. V dropped 3 bases and J dropped 8 bases, with 10 bases sitting between them. CDR3 amino acids: CAISDKGTGELFF. The CDR3, as DNA: TGTGCCATCAGTGATAAGGGGACAGGGGAGCTGTTTTTT.

In this sample, this clonotype turned up a few times. V is TRBV5-1 and J is TRBJ2-5; TRBD2 aligns across 9 bases. Germline V gene data show CDR1 as SGHRS and CDR2 as YFSETQ. The length of the CDR3 is 16 residues. V dropped 4 bases and J dropped 1; count of bases not matched to a gene: 8. This CDR3 is CASSGPLAGLQETQYF. DNA for the CDR3: TGCGCCAGCAGCGGCCCACTAGCGGGCCTCCAAGAGACCCAGTACTTC.

This chain joins TRBV29-1 and TRBJ2-2; no clear D. CDR3 length: 10 amino acids. The V gene lost 6 bases and the J gene lost 7 bases, with 6 bases spanning the gap. Germline CDR1 SQVTM, CDR2 ANQGSEA. For the CDR3, the DNA is TGCAGCGTGCAGGACGGGGAGCTGTTTTTT. Its protein product is CSVQDGELFF.